Here is one TCR beta chain with its context. CDR3 size: 15 residues. V was trimmed by 3 bases and J by 3 bases, leaving 14 bases between them. Germline loops: CDR1 SGHTA, CDR2 FQGNSA. Clones were sequenced by immunoSEQ multiplex PCR, and TCRdb holds only the in-frame ones, with some missing. The table has about 69,000 clones, approximately 88% seen once. These data originate in a study of technical replicates of blood from several donors. The chain has TRBV7-2 and TRBJ2-5; D possibly corresponds to TRBD1 (5 bases). The receptor comes from a human donor in good health. Some clones in this sample may be carry-over from other donors' samples. The source material was PBMCs. The CDR3 sequence: CASSLGTGNKETQYF. CDR3 nucleotides: TGTGCCAGCAGCTTGGGCACAGGTAATAAAGAGACCCAGTACTTC.